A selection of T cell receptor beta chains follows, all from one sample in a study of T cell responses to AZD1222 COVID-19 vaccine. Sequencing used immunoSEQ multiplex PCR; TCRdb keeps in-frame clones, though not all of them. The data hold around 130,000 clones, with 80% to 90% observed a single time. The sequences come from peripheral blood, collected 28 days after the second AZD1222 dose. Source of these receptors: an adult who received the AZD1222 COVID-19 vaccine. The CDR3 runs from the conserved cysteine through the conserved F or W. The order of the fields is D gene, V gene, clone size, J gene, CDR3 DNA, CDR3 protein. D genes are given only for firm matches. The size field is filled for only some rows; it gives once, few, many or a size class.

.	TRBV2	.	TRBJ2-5	TGTGCCAGCACTGGCCTCGAGGGGGCGGGGGAGACCCAGTACTTC	CASTGLEGAGETQYF
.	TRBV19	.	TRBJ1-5	TGTGCCAGTAGTATTATCGAACAGGCGCAGCCCCAGCATTTT	CASSIIEQAQPQHF
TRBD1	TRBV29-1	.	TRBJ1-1	TGCAGCGTTGGGGGACAGGGCATCACTGAAGCTTTCTTT	CSVGGQGITEAFF
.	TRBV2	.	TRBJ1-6	TGTGCCAGCAATCCAGTCCAATATAATTCACCCCTCCACTTT	CASNPVQYNSPLHF
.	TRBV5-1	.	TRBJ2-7	TGCGCCAGCAGCCGGACGGGGTCCGAGCAGTACTTC	CASSRTGSEQYF
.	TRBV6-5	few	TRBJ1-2	TGTGCCAGCAGACTGGACAGAAACTATGGCTACACCTTC	CASRLDRNYGYTF
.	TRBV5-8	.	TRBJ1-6	TGTGCCAGCAGCTTGGAGGCGTCACCCCTCCACTTT	CASSLEASPLHF
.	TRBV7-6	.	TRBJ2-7	TGTGCCAGCAGCTTATGGGCTAGTAGCGACGAGCAGTACTTC	CASSLWASSDEQYF
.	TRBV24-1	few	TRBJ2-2	TGTGCCACCACCAAGCTCCCCGGGGAGCTGTTTTTT	CATTKLPGELFF
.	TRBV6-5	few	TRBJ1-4	TGTGCCAGCAGCGGACAGTTTAATGAAAAACTGTTTTTT	CASSGQFNEKLFF
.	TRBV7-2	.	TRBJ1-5	TGTGCCAGCAGCTCCACCCCTAATAGCAATCAGCCCCAGCATTTT	CASSSTPNSNQPQHF
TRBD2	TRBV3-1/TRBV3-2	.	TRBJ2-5	TGTGCCAGCAGCCCCTGGACTAGCGGAGAGACCCAGTACTTC	CASSPWTSGETQYF
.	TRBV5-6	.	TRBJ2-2	TGTGCCAGCAGCTTCATATATGGTCGGGGGTTCGGGGAGCTGTTTTTT	CASSFIYGRGFGELFF
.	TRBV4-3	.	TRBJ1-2	TGCGCCAGCAGCTTCGCCGGGACGAACTATGGCTACACCTTC	CASSFAGTNYGYTF
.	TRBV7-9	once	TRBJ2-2	TGTGCCAGCAGGGCCCCTAGATCCACCGGGGAGCTGTTTTTT	CASRAPRSTGELFF
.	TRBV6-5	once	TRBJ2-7	TGTGCCAGCAGTCCCTCACGCTTCGAGCAGTACTTC	CASSPSRFEQYF
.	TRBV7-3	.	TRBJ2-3	TGTGCCAGCAGCATAGGAGATACGCAGTATTTT	CASSIGDTQYF
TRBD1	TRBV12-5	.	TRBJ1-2	TGTGCTAGTGGTTCCCGGGACAGGGGCTACTATGGCTACACCTTC	CASGSRDRGYYGYTF
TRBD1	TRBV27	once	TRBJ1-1	TGTGCCAGCAGTTTTATATCTCAGGGGGCTGAAGCTTTCTTT	CASSFISQGAEAFF
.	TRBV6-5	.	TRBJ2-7	TGTGCCAGCAGTTACTCGAGGTCCTTGGCCTCCCACGAGCAGTACTTC	CASSYSRSLASHEQYF
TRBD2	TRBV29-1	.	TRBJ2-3	TGCAGCGTTGGCGGGAGGGCCGCAGATACGCAGTATTTT	CSVGGRAADTQYF
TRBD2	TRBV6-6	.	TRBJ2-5	TGTGCCAGCAGTCAAGGTCCGGGAGGGGGAATGACCCAGTACTTC	CASSQGPGGGMTQYF
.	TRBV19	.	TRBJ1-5	TGTGCCAGTAGTGCCGGGCCCGGCCAGCCCCAGCATTTT	CASSAGPGQPQHF
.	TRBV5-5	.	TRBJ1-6	TGTGCCAGCAGCTTAACTAGGAGCTCCTATAATTCACCCCTCCACTTT	CASSLTRSSYNSPLHF
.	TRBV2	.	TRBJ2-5	TGTGCCAGCAGTGAAATAGCCGGAGAGACCCAGTACTTC	CASSEIAGETQYF
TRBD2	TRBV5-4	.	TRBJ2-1	TGTGCCAGCAGTGTCGGGGGGGTGGCCTACAATGAGCAGTTCTTC	CASSVGGVAYNEQFF
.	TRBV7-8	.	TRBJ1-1	TGTGCCAGCAGCTTAGTAGGGACTATGAACACTGAAGCTTTCTTT	CASSLVGTMNTEAFF
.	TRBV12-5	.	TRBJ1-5	TGTGCTAGTGGTTCCATGACTCGGGATGGGAATCAGCCCCAGCATTTT	CASGSMTRDGNQPQHF
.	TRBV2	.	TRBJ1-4	TGTGCCAGCCGGTTTACAGGGATCTCTAATGAAAAACTGTTTTTT	CASRFTGISNEKLFF
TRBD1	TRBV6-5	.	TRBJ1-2	TGTGCCAGCAGTTCCTCTACAGGGGGACGGGGCTACACCTTC	CASSSSTGGRGYTF
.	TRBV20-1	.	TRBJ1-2	TGCAGTGCTAGTCTGGTGCTGTCGCATGGCTACACCTTC	CSASLVLSHGYTF
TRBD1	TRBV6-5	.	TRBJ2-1	TGTGCCAGCAGCGCCACAGGGGCTAATGAGCAGTTCTTC	CASSATGANEQFF
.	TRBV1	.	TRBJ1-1	TGCACCAGCAGCCACGGACAGGGGGCTGAAGCTTTCTTT	CTSSHGQGAEAFF
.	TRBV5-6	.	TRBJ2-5	TGTGCCAGCAGCTTGGCCATGGCGACGCAAGAGACCCAGTACTTC	CASSLAMATQETQYF
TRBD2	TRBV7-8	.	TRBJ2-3	TGTGCCAGCAGCCTGGGACTAGCGGGGAGCACAGATACGCAGTATTTT	CASSLGLAGSTDTQYF
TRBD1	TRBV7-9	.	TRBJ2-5	TGTGCCAGCAGCACCGGGACAGGGGGCCTGGAGACCCAGTACTTC	CASSTGTGGLETQYF
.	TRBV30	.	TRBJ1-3	TGTGCCTGGAGTCCCTGGGGAGAAAACACCATATATTTT	CAWSPWGENTIYF
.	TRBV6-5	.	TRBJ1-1	TGTGCCAGCAATTCGGGACAACTGAACACTGAAGCTTTCTTT	CASNSGQLNTEAFF
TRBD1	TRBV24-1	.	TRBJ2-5	TGTGCCACCAGTGAATCAGGACAGGGGCAGCAAGAGACCCAGTACTTC	CATSESGQGQQETQYF
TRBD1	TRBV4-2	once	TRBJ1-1	TGTGCCAGCAGCCACGCGACAGGGTACGAGTCCGAAGCTTTCTTT	CASSHATGYESEAFF
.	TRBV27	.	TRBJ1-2	TGTGCCAGCCGGGCGGGGGGGGGCCGAGAAAGCGGCTACACCTTC	CASRAGGGRESGYTF
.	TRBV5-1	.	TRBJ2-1	TGCGCCAGCAGCTTGGTACTGGAGGGAAACAATGAGCAGTTCTTC	CASSLVLEGNNEQFF
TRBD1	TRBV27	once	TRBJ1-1	TGTGCCAGCAGTTTAAACAGGGGCACTGAAGCTTTCTTT	CASSLNRGTEAFF
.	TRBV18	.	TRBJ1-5	TGTGCCAGCTCCCCACAGGTGGGCAATCAGCCCCAGCATTTT	CASSPQVGNQPQHF
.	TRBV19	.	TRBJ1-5	TGTGCCAGTAGTATAGCCACCGGGACAACTAGCAATCAGCCCCAGCATTTT	CASSIATGTTSNQPQHF
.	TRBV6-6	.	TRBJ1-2	TGTGCCAGCAGTTATGTCGAGGGGAACTATGGCTACACCTTC	CASSYVEGNYGYTF